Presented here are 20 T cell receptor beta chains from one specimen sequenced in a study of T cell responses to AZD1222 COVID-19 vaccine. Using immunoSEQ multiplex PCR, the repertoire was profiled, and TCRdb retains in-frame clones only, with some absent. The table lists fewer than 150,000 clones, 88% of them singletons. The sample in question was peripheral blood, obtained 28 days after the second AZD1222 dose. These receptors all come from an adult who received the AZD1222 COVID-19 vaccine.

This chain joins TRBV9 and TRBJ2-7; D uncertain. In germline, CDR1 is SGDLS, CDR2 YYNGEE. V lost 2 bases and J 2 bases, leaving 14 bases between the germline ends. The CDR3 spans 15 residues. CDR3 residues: CASSVEPGRTYEQYF. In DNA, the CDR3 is TGTGCCAGCAGCGTCGAGCCCGGGCGAACCTACGAGCAGTACTTC.

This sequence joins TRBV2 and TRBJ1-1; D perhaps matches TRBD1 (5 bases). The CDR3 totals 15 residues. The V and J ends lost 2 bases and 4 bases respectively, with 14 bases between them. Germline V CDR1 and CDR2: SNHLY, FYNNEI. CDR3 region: CASSELGDGVTEAFF. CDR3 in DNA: TGTGCCAGCAGTGAACTGGGGGACGGGGTCACTGAAGCTTTCTTT. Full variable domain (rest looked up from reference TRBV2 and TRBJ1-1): EPEVTQTPSHQVTQMGQEVILRCVPISNHLYFYWYRQILGQKVEFLVSFYNNEISEKSEIFDDQFSVERPDGSNFTLKIRSTKLEDSAMYFCASSELGDGVTEAFFGQGTRLTVV.

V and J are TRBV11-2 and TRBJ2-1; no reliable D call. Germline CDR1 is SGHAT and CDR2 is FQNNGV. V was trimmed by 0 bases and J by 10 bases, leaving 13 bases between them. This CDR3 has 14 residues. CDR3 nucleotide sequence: TGTGCCAGCAGCTTAGATTTGGAGTTTGGCGAGCAGTTCTTC. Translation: CASSLDLEFGEQFF.

CDR3 region: CASRGQGRNSPLHF. As DNA, the CDR3 is TGTGCCAGCAGGGGACAGGGGCGAAATTCACCCCTCCACTTT. J is TRBJ1-6 and V is TRBV6-5; the match to TRBD1 covers 10 bases. From germline, CDR1 is MNHEY and CDR2 SVGAGI. With V trimmed by 6 bases and J by 7 bases, 3 bases remained unmatched. The CDR3 runs 14 residues.

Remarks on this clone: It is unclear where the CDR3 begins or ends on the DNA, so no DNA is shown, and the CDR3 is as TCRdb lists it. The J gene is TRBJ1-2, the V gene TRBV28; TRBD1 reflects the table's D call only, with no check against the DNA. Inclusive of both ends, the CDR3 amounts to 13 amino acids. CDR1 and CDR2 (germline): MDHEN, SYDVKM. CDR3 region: CASSSSDRASYTF.

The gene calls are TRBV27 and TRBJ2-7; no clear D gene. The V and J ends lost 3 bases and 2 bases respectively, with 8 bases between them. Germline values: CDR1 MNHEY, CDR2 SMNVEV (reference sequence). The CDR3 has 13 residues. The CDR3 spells CASSLAGTYEQYF. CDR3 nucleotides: TGTGCCAGCAGTTTGGCCGGAACCTACGAGCAGTACTTC.

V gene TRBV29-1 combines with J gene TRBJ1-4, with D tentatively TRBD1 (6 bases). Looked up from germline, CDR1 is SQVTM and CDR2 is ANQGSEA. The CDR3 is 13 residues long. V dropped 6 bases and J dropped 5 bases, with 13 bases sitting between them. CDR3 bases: TGCAGCGTGACCAGGGGCCTAAATGAAAAACTGTTTTTT. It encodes CSVTRGLNEKLFF.

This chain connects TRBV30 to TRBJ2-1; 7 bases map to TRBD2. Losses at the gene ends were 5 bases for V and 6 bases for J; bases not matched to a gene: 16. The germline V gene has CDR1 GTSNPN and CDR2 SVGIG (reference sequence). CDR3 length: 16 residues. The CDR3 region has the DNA TGTGCCTGGGTCTCCACCGGGACTAAGATTCTCAATGAGCAGTTCTTC. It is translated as CAWVSTGTKILNEQFF.

DNA of the CDR3: TGTGCCAGTACCCTAGGACAGGGGGCGGTTACTGAAGCTTTCTTT. Amino acids: CASTLGQGAVTEAFF. This chain uses TRBV19 with TRBJ1-1; 11 nucleotides line up with TRBD1. Germline V lookup: CDR1 LNHDA, CDR2 SQIVND (reference sequence). Unmatched junction bases numbered 9, after V lost 7 bases and J lost 5 bases. The CDR3 is 15 amino acids.

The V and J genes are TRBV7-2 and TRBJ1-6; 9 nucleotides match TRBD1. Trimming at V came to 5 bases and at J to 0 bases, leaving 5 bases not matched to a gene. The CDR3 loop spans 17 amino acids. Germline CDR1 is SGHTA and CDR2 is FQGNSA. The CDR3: CASSAPGQGSYNSPLHF. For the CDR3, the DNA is TGTGCCAGCAGCGCGCCGGGACAGGGCTCCTATAATTCACCCCTCCACTTT.

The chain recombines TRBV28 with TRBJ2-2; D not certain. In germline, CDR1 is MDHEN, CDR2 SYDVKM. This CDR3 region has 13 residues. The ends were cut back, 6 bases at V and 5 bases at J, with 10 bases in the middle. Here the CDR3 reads CASRLRWTGELFF. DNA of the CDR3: TGTGCCAGCAGATTGAGGTGGACCGGGGAGCTGTTTTTT.

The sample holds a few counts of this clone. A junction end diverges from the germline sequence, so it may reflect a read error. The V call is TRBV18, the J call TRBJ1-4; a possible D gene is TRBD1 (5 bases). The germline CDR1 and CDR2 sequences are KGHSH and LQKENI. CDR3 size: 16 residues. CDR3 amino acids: CASSPPGSGLNEKLFF. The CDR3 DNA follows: TGTGCCAGCTCGCCACCAGGGAGTGGACTTAATGAAAAACTGTTTTTT.

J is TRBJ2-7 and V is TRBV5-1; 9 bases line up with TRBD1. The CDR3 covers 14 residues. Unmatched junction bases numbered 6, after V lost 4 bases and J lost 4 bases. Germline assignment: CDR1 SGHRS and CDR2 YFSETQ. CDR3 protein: CASSIGGQGYEQYF. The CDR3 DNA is TGCGCCAGCAGCATCGGGGGACAGGGATACGAGCAGTACTTC.

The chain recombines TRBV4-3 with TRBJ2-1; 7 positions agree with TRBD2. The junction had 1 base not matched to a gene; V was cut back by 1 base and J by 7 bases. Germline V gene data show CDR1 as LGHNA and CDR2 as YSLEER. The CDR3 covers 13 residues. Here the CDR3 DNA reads TGCGCCAGCAGCCAAGGGGGGGGAAATGAGCAGTTCTTC. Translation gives CASSQGGGNEQFF.

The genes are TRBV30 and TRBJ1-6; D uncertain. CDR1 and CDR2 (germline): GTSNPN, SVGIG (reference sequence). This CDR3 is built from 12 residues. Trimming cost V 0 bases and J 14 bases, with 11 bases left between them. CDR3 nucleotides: TGTGCCTGGAGTGTACACCCCGACTCCCTCCACTTT. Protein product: CAWSVHPDSLHF.

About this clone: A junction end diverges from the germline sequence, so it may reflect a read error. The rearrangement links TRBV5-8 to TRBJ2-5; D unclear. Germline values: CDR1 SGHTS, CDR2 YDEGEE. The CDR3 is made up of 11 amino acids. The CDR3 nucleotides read TGTGCCAGCAGCTTGGGGTTGGTAGCACACTTC. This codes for CASSLGLVAHF.

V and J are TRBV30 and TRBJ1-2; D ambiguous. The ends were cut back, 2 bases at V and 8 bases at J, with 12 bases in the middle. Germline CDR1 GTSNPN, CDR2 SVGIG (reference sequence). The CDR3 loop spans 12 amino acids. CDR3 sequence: CAWSPGPGGYTF. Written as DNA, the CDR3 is TGTGCCTGGAGTCCTGGGCCGGGGGGCTACACCTTC.

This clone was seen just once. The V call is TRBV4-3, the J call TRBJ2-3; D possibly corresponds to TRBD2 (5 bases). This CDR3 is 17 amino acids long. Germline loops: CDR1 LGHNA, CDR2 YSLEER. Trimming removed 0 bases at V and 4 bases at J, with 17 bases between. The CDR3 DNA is TGCGCCAGCAGCCAAGATTGGTCCCCGGGGTTTGCAGATACGCAGTATTTT. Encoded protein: CASSQDWSPGFADTQYF.

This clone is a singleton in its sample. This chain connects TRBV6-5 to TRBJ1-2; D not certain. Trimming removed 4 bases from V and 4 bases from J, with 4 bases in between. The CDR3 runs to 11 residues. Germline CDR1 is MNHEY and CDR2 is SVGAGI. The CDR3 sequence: CASSSSYGYTF. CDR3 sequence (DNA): TGTGCCAGCAGTTCCTCCTATGGCTACACCTTC.

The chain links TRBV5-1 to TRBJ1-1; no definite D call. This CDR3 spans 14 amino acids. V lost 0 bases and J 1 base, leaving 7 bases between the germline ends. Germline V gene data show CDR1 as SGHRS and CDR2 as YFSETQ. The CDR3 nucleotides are TGCGCCAGCAGCTTGGCCCCAGAGAACACTGAAGCTTTCTTT. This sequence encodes CASSLAPENTEAFF.